These T cell receptor beta chains were read from a single sample in a study of cytomegalovirus exposure and HLA in healthy donors. Produced via immunoSEQ multiplex PCR; TCRdb's table is partial and in-frame only. The sample contains around 130,000 clones, about 85% of which appear only once. The sequenced sample consisted of PBMCs. These receptors came from a boy younger than 18 in good health and CMV-seronegative. Both conserved end residues are part of each CDR3. The D gene is left open where the match is weak. Where a row states a size, it is once, few, many or the class of an expanded clone; other rows omit it.

V gene	clone size	J gene	D gene	CDR3 DNA	CDR3 protein
TRBV19	-	TRBJ2-7	TRBD2	TGTGCCAGTAGCCCAAGGCGGCAGGGGTCCCCCAGCGGGAGGTTATTTAACGAGCAGTACTTC	CASSPRRQGSPSGRLFNEQYF
TRBV7-6	-	TRBJ2-3	TRBD2	TGTGCCAGCAGCTTTGGGACTACGACAGATACGCAGTATTTT	CASSFGTTTDTQYF
TRBV9	-	TRBJ2-7	TRBD1	TGTGCCAGCAGCCCCGGGACAGGGGTGCACGAGCAGTACTTC	CASSPGTGVHEQYF
TRBV5-1	once	TRBJ2-7	-	TGCGCCAGCAGCTTCGGGGGTGGGAGTTACGAGCAGTACTTC	CASSFGGGSYEQYF
TRBV6-1	-	TRBJ2-2	-	TGTGCCAGCAGTGCGTCGGGGGTGTACACCGGGGAGCTGTTTTTT	CASSASGVYTGELFF
TRBV7-9	-	TRBJ1-4	TRBD1	TGTGCCAGCAGCATTGGGACAGCGGTTGCAACTAATGAAAAACTGTTTTTT	CASSIGTAVATNEKLFF
TRBV7-3	once	TRBJ1-1	-	TGTGCCAGCAGCTTAAGAGGCAGGGACACTGAAGCTTTCTTT	CASSLRGRDTEAFF
TRBV12-5	-	TRBJ1-1	TRBD1	TGTGCTAGTGGACGCGACAGGGACGCTTTCTTT	CASGRDRDAFF
TRBV2	-	TRBJ2-5	-	TGTGCCAGCCCGACGGGGGAGACCCAGTACTTC	CASPTGETQYF
TRBV18	once	TRBJ1-6	-	TGTGCCAGCTCACCATCGGTCGACGGCGCGGGTAATTCACCCCTCCACTTT	CASSPSVDGAGNSPLHF
TRBV5-1	-	TRBJ1-3	TRBD1	TGCGCCAGCAGCTATCAGACAGGGACGGGAAACACCATATATTTT	CASSYQTGTGNTIYF
TRBV2	-	TRBJ2-1	-	TGTGCCAGGCGTCCCCACAGGGTGGACAATGAGCAGTTCTTC	CARRPHRVDNEQFF
TRBV4-3	-	TRBJ1-2	TRBD1	TGCGCCAGCAGCCAAGTGACAGGGGTCTCTGGCTACACCTTC	CASSQVTGVSGYTF
TRBV19	-	TRBJ2-3	TRBD2	TGTGCCAGTAGTTTGACTAGCGCCACAGATACGCAGTATTTT	CASSLTSATDTQYF
TRBV27	-	TRBJ1-2	TRBD1	TGTGCCAGCAGTAGCCCTACAGGGGGCGGCTATGGCTACACCTTC	CASSSPTGGGYGYTF
TRBV4-2	few	TRBJ1-5	-	TGTGCCAGCAGCCAAGAGTTAGGCAATCAGCCCCAGCATTTT	CASSQELGNQPQHF
TRBV7-3	-	TRBJ1-1	TRBD1	TGTGCCAGCAGCTCCCAGGGGGCGGGGCGGACTGAAGCTTTCTTT	CASSSQGAGRTEAFF
TRBV7-9	-	TRBJ2-2	-	TGTGCCAGCAGCTCCAACCCCTTCGGTATAAGCACCGGGGAGCTGTTTTTT	CASSSNPFGISTGELFF
TRBV5-4	-	TRBJ2-7	-	TGTGCCAGCAGCGGGACACCGTCCTACGAGCAGTACTTC	CASSGTPSYEQYF
TRBV21-1	once	TRBJ2-7	-	TGTGCCAGCAGCAAAAAGGTTGCGGCTGCCTACGAGCAGTACTTC	CASSKKVAAAYEQYF
TRBV2	-	TRBJ1-3	-	TGTGCCAGCGGCCGCTCTGGAAACACCATATATTTT	CASGRSGNTIYF
TRBV4-1	-	TRBJ2-3	-	TGCGCCAGCAGCCAAGCGCCCCCCGCGGGCGCAGATACGCAGTATTTT	CASSQAPPAGADTQYF
TRBV29-1	-	TRBJ1-2	TRBD1	TGCAGCGTTGAAGATAATTCCGGGACAGGGGGCGCTGGCTACACCTTC	CSVEDNSGTGGAGYTF
TRBV19	-	TRBJ1-3	-	TGTGCCAGTAGCCCGGGTCCATCGGGAAACACCATATATTTT	CASSPGPSGNTIYF
TRBV27	few	TRBJ1-1	-	TGTGCCAGCAGTGGAGGTGGCGACACTGAAGCTTTCTTT	CASSGGGDTEAFF
TRBV19	-	TRBJ1-2	-	TGTGCCAGTACCCAAGGTGGGCAGGAAAGCAATGGCTACACCTTC	CASTQGGQESNGYTF
TRBV6-5	-	TRBJ2-2	TRBD2	TGTGCCAGCAGACGACTAGCGGGAGAAACCGGGGAGCTGTTTTTT	CASRRLAGETGELFF